This paragraph covers one TCR beta chain sequence. TCRdb's table, derived via immunoSEQ multiplex PCR, lists solely in-frame clones and lacks some. The sample carries about 130,000 clones, roughly 88% recorded once. Germline V lookup: CDR1 MNHEY, CDR2 SVGAGI. V was trimmed by 0 bases and J by 5 bases, leaving 14 bases between them. The CDR3 sequence is 15 residues long. These data come from a study of blood T cell repertoires in COVID-19. Study details: Italy, Spain and the United States were the sources of the convalescent and acute COVID-19 samples. The cDNA or gDNA used as material had been derived from T cells, B-cell-depleted T cells, or PBMCs.

Material: peripheral blood. J is TRBJ2-7 and V is TRBV6-5, with D perhaps TRBD1 (5 bases). The receptor's source is a woman of 80 years or more with acute or convalescent COVID-19. CDR3: CASSYSVARVNEQYF. The CDR3 region has the DNA TGTGCCAGCAGTTACTCAGTAGCCAGGGTCAACGAGCAGTACTTC.